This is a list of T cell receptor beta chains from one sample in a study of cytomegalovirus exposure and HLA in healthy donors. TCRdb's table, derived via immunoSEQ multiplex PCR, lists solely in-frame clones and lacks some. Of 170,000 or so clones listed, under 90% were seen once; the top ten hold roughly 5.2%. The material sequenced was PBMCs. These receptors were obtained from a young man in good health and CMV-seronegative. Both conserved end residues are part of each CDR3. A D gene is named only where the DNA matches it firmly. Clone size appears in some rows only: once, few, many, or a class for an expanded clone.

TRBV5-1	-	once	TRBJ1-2	TGCGCCAGCAGCAATACCGGGGTCAATGGCTACACCTTC	CASSNTGVNGYTF
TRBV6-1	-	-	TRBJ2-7	TGTGCCAGCAGTGCAGGGGCGTCCTACGAGCAGTACTTC	CASSAGASYEQYF
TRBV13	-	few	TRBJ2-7	TGTGCCAGCAGCTCAGGCGGTATGGAGCAGTACTTC	CASSSGGMEQYF
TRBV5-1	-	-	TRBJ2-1	TGCGCCAGCAGCTTGGGATTAGGGGATACCTACAATGAGCAGTTCTTC	CASSLGLGDTYNEQFF
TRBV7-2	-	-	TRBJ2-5	TGTGCCAGCAGCCACCCCTCCGGGGAGTCACGACCAACAGAGACCCAGTACTTC	CASSHPSGESRPTETQYF
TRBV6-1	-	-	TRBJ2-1	TGTGCCACTCTCGGGTCACACATATCCTACAATGAGCAGTTCTTC	CATLGSHISYNEQFF
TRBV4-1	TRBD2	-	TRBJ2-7	TGCGCCAGCAGCCAAAAAGTCGGGACTAGCGGGAGTAAAAGGAGCTCCTACGAGCAGTACTTC	CASSQKVGTSGSKRSSYEQYF
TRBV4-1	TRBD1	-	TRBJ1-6	TGCGCCAGCAGCCAAGGAGTTACAGGGGCGACCAATTCACCCCTCCACTTT	CASSQGVTGATNSPLHF
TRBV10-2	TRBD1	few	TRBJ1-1	TGCGCCAGCAGTTCTCGGACAGGGGCGAACACTGAAGCTTTCTTT	CASSSRTGANTEAFF
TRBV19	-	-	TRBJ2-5	TGTGCCAGTTCAACCACAGGGCTCCAAGAGACCCAGTACTTC	CASSTTGLQETQYF
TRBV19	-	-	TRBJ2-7	TGTGCCAGTAGTACGGCCGATCACTACGAGCAGTACTTC	CASSTADHYEQYF
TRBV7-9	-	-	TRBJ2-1	TGTGCCAGCAGCCCCAGGGATTTCCTACTAAATGAGCAGTTCTTC	CASSPRDFLLNEQFF
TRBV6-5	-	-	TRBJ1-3	TGTGCCAGCAGTTATACTGGGGGCGCGTGGGGAAACACCATATATTTT	CASSYTGGAWGNTIYF
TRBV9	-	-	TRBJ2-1	TGTGCCAGCAGCCTTAGAGGAATAGCGGATAACTACAATGAGCAGTTCTTC	CASSLRGIADNYNEQFF
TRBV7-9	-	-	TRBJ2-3	TGTGCCAGCAGCTCGAGAGGCACAGATACGCAGTATTTT	CASSSRGTDTQYF
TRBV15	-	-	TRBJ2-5	TGTGCCACCAGCAGAGGCCTTGGGGGGGCTATTGAGACCCAGTACTTC	CATSRGLGGAIETQYF
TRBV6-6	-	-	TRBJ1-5	TGTGCCAGCAGTTACAGGACAGCCAGCAATCAGCCCCAGCATTTT	CASSYRTASNQPQHF
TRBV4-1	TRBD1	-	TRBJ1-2	TGCGCCAGCAGGCTTACAGGGGGCCTTTCAGAAGCTAACTATGGCTACACCTTC	CASRLTGGLSEANYGYTF
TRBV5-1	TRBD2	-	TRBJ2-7	TGCGCCAGCAGCTATAGCGGGGGGGCAGTCAACGAGCAGTACTTC	CASSYSGGAVNEQYF
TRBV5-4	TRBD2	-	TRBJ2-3	TGTGCCAGCAGCTTTAGCGGGGGGATTGGAGATACGCAGTATTTT	CASSFSGGIGDTQYF
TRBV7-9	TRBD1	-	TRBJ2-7	TGTGCCAGCAGCTTAAGTGGGACAGGGGGTTCCGAGCAGTACTTC	CASSLSGTGGSEQYF
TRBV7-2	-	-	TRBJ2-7	TGTGCCAGCAGCTTAGCTGGCAGGGGAGATCCTACCTACGAGCAGTACTTC	CASSLAGRGDPTYEQYF